The 23 T cell receptor beta chains below were found in one sample sequenced in a study of blood T cells in healthy people across ages. A second PCR, run for roughly 7 to 11 cycles, used a sample-barcoded 5' primer plus a J-beta primer mix. TCRdb re-called the 5' RACE reads through MiXCR, storing one row per CDR3 protein. The sample records approximately 1,000,000 distinct CDR3 sequences, over 35% being singletons. The sequenced sample consisted of blood. The source of these receptors is a woman aged 55 to 70 in good health.

This clonotype has a handful of counts. This chain links TRBV5-1 with TRBJ2-3, with 7 bases identical to TRBD2. The ends lost 4 bases at V and 2 bases at J; junction bases unmatched: 10. Germline CDR1 reads SGHRS; CDR2 reads YFSETQ. The CDR3 covers 16 residues. The CDR3 is CASSLSGSANTDTQYF. The CDR3, as DNA: TGCGCCAGCAGCCTTAGCGGGTCGGCAAACACAGATACGCAGTATTTT.

V and J are TRBV30 and TRBJ2-1; TRBD2 matches at 8 bases. Germline trimming cut 4 bases from V and 6 bases from J; bases unmatched to any gene: 8. The germline V gene encodes CDR1 GTSNPN and CDR2 SVGIG (reference sequence). CDR3 length equals 14 residues. The CDR3 loop is CAWTRLAGGNEQFF. DNA of the CDR3: TGTGCCTGGACAAGACTGGCGGGAGGCAATGAGCAGTTCTTC. The full variable domain, with the rest looked up from reference TRBV30 and TRBJ2-1, is SQTIHQWPATLVQPVGSPLSLECTVEGTSNPNLYWYRQAAGRGLQLLFYSVGIGQISSEVPQNLSASRPQDRQFILSSKKLLLSDSGFYLCAWTRLAGGNEQFFGPGTRLTVL.

Regarding this clonotype: Lacking the conserved final phenylalanine or tryptophan, this CDR3 likely reflects a read error. The J gene is TRBJ1-5, the V gene TRBV6-1; 7 bases line up with TRBD1. V was clipped by 2 bases and J by 3 bases; unmatched bases: 4. The germline V gene encodes CDR1 MNHNS and CDR2 SASEGT. The CDR3 runs to 15 residues. The CDR3 coding sequence is TGTGCCAGCAGTGAACGGACAGGCACCAATCAGCCCCAGCATTTA. Protein sequence: CASSERTGTNQPQHL.

In its sample, this clonotype was seen a few times. The V gene is TRBV20-1, the J gene TRBJ2-5, with a tentative D call TRBD2 (7 bases). The CDR3 runs 17 residues. Germline V lookup: CDR1 DFQATT, CDR2 SNEGSKA (reference sequence). Trimming stripped 5 bases from V and 2 bases from J, with 24 bases between. The CDR3 DNA reads TGCAGTGCTGAGGGGCAGGGGAGGGGTCGGCCGCAAGAGACCCAGTACTTC. This sequence encodes CSAEGQGRGRPQETQYF.

The chain recombines TRBV4-2 with TRBJ2-7; D is unclear. The V gene's germline CDR1 is LGHNA and CDR2 YNFKEQ. This CDR3 region has 13 residues. Trimming took off 1 base at V and 4 bases at J, with 8 bases between the two ends. The DNA for the CDR3 is TGTGCCAGCAGCCAAGCTTCTCGGTACGAGCAGTACTTC. Amino acid sequence: CASSQASRYEQYF.

The V gene is TRBV29-1, the J gene TRBJ2-1; 11 positions match TRBD1. The CDR3 totals 14 residues. The V segment lost 3 bases and the J segment 7 bases; nucleotides outside the gene matches: 5. From germline, CDR1 is SQVTM and CDR2 ANQGSEA. CDR3 sequence (DNA): TGCAGCGTTGATACGGACAGGGGGCTGAATGAGCAGTTCTTC. The encoded protein is CSVDTDRGLNEQFF.

The chain uses TRBV29-1 and TRBJ2-4; 8 nucleotides agree with TRBD1. The CDR3 covers 12 residues. The germline V gene has CDR1 SQVTM and CDR2 ANQGSEA. The ends lost 6 bases at V and 10 bases at J; junction bases unmatched: 8. CDR3 sequence reads: CSVLTGDRIQYF. The CDR3 bases are TGCAGCGTGTTGACAGGGGACCGAATTCAGTACTTC. The variable domain in full, completed from reference TRBV29-1 and TRBJ2-4, reads SAVISQKPSRDICQRGTSLTIQCQVDSQVTMMFWYRQQPGQSLTLIATANQGSEATYESGFVIDKFPISRPNLTFSTLTVSNMSPEDSSIYLCSVLTGDRIQYFGAGTRLSVL.

The V and J genes are TRBV20-1 and TRBJ1-1, with D perhaps matching TRBD1 (5 bases). Germline V gene sequence: CDR1 DFQATT, CDR2 SNEGSKA (reference sequence). Trimming cost V 5 bases and J 0 bases, with 10 bases left between them. The CDR3 covers 13 residues. The CDR3 DNA follows: TGCAGTGCTCCGGGGCGAGTGAACACTGAAGCTTTCTTT. Amino acid sequence: CSAPGRVNTEAFF.

This clonotype was detected once. The chain is built from TRBV4-2 and TRBJ2-1, with 7 nucleotides matching TRBD2. The CDR3 runs to 15 residues. CDR1 and CDR2 from the germline V gene are LGHNA and YNFKEQ. J lost 7 bases, V lost 0 bases, and 6 bases had no gene match. The DNA of the CDR3 is TGTGCCAGCAGCCAAGATGGCGGGAGTAAAAATGAGCAGTTCTTC. Amino acid sequence: CASSQDGGSKNEQFF.

This clonotype showed up just a few times. CDR3 sequence: CASSSETSGRSYEQYF. DNA for the CDR3: TGTGCCAGCAGCTCCGAGACTAGCGGGAGATCCTACGAGCAGTACTTC. This chain connects TRBV7-2 to TRBJ2-7, with 12 nucleotides matching TRBD2. Per the germline V gene, CDR1 is SGHTA and CDR2 is FQGNSA. Germline trimming cut 4 bases from V and 1 base from J; bases unmatched to any gene: 5. The CDR3 has 16 residues.

The chain uses TRBV2 and TRBJ2-5, with 10 bases aligning to TRBD1. With the DNA end fitting TRBJ2-7 better, the J assignment may be wrong. The germline CDR1 and CDR2 sequences are SNHLY and FYNNEI. The CDR3 consists of 13 residues. The chain's CDR3 is CASSVGTGVEQYF. The CDR3, as DNA: TGTGCCAGCAGTGTTGGGACAGGGGTCGAGCAGTACTTC.

In this sample, this clonotype turned up once. J is TRBJ2-5 and V is TRBV10-3; TRBD1 or TRBD2 may be the D gene (5 bases each). The CDR3 runs to 12 residues. Trimming took off 10 bases at V and 11 bases at J, with 20 bases between the two ends. Germline V CDR1 and CDR2: ENHRY, SYGVKD. The CDR3, as DNA: TGTGCCACTTGGGACCTTTACAATGAGCAGTACTTC. It specifies CATWDLYNEQYF.

The J gene is TRBJ2-3, the V gene TRBV6-2 or TRBV6-3; D is uncertain. This CDR3 spans 15 amino acids. The germline V gene encodes CDR1 MNHEY and CDR2 SVGEGT. V was clipped by 2 bases and J by 6 bases, with 15 bases between them. The CDR3: CASSYRPGPRDTQYF. In DNA, the CDR3 is TGTGCCAGCAGTTACCGTCCGGGCCCGAGGGATACGCAGTATTTT.

The chain uses TRBV5-8 and TRBJ2-4, with a tentative D call TRBD2 (6 bases). The end of the DNA aligns better with TRBJ2-7, so the J call may be wrong. There are 16 residues in the CDR3. Germline V gives CDR1 SGHTS, CDR2 YDEGEE. The CDR3 is CASSWDLSNPIYEQYF. The CDR3 nucleotides are TGTGCCAGCAGCTGGGACTTATCAAACCCAATCTACGAGCAGTACTTC.

This sequence joins TRBV29-1 and TRBJ2-1; D unresolved. The germline V gene has CDR1 SQVTM and CDR2 ANQGSEA. V lost 3 bases and J 4 bases, leaving 10 bases between the germline ends. The CDR3 loop spans 13 amino acids. The CDR3 reads CSVDTAFYNEQFF. CDR3 coding DNA: TGCAGCGTTGATACCGCCTTTTACAATGAGCAGTTCTTC.

The CDR3 loop is CSASGTTGSNEQYF. The CDR3 coding sequence is TGCAGTGCTTCCGGGACTACGGGGTCCAATGAGCAGTACTTC. The chain joins TRBV20-1 to TRBJ2-5, with 7 bases identical to TRBD2. Trimming took 5 bases from V and 11 from J; bases not matched to a gene: 17. Germline V CDR1 and CDR2: DFQATT, SNEGSKA (reference sequence). This CDR3 is 14 amino acids long.

This clonotype appeared a few times. In DNA form, the CDR3 reads TGTGCCAGCAGCCAAGTGGGGCTATACAATGAGCAGTTCTTC. This codes for CASSQVGLYNEQFF. The rearrangement joins TRBV3-1 to TRBJ2-1; maybe TRBD1 (5 bases). The germline V and J ends were trimmed by 1 base and 4 bases, with 8 bases remaining between them. The CDR3 is 14 amino acids. CDR1 LGHDT and CDR2 YNNKEL come from the germline V gene (reference sequence).

The chain employs TRBV12-3 or TRBV12-4 and TRBJ2-4; D unclear. The J call may be faulty, since TRBJ2-7 better matches the DNA end. This CDR3 has 13 amino acids. CDR3 coding DNA: TGTGCCAGCAGTGTACGAACGTTGGGCGAGCAGTACTTC. Translation: CASSVRTLGEQYF.

This clonotype has at least ten counts. The chain employs TRBV20-1 and TRBJ2-7; TRBD1 is a possible D gene (5 bases). This CDR3 has 12 residues. Trimming pared 5 bases from V and 5 bases from J, leaving 13 bases between. Germline V lookup: CDR1 DFQATT, CDR2 SNEGSKA (reference sequence). CDR3 sequence (DNA): TGCAGTGCTTACCGTGGGGCGAACGAGCAGTACTTC. Translated: CSAYRGANEQYF.

The chain recombines TRBV7-9 with TRBJ1-2, with D possibly matching TRBD1 (5 bases). The germline gives CDR1 SEHNR, CDR2 FQNEAQ (reference sequence). V lost 6 bases and J lost 8, with 13 bases in between. This CDR3 comprises 12 residues. The CDR3 here is CASSPGDQGYTF. The CDR3 bases are TGTGCCAGCAGTCCGGGGGACCAAGGCTACACCTTC.

This chain uses TRBV20-1 with TRBJ1-5, with TRBD1 matching 7 bases. Looked up from germline, CDR1 is DFQATT and CDR2 is SNEGSKA (reference sequence). V lost 7 bases and J lost 0; bases outside the gene matches: 3. This CDR3 contains 13 residues. CDR3 sequence (DNA): TGCAGTGTACAGGGGTATAGCAATCAGCCCCAGCATTTT. Protein sequence: CSVQGYSNQPQHF.

There are a few counts of this clonotype. The V call is TRBV5-1, the J call TRBJ2-1; 7 nucleotides match TRBD1. The length of the CDR3 is 14 residues. Germline CDR1 and CDR2: SGHRS and YFSETQ. V lost 1 base, J lost 9 bases, and 7 bases stayed unmatched. This CDR3 is CASSLRQGGPEQFF. The DNA for the CDR3 is TGCGCCAGCAGCTTGCGACAGGGTGGACCTGAGCAGTTCTTC.

This chain connects TRBV29-1 to TRBJ2-3; tentative D call: TRBD2 (6 bases). The CDR3 is 14 amino acids. Deletions cut 7 bases from V and 2 bases from J, with 16 bases between. Germline lookup yields CDR1 SQVTM and CDR2 ANQGSEA. DNA of the CDR3: TGCAGCGGGTGGACTAAAAGAAACACAGATACGCAGTATTTT. Translating it yields CSGWTKRNTDTQYF.